This T cell receptor beta chain was identified during a study of T cells after yellow fever vaccination. The V gene end was trimmed by 8 bases and the J gene end by 3 bases; junction bases not matched to a gene: 6. Germline V CDR1 and CDR2: SNHLY, FYNNEI. CDR3 size: 14 residues. TCRdb redid the calling of the 5' RACE reads with MiXCR, one entry per CDR3 protein. The sample lists some 390,000 distinct CDR3 sequences; under 7.5% were seen once. The genes are TRBV2 and TRBJ2-7; 11 bases map to TRBD2. The receptor was isolated from a man aged 30-40 years who received the YFV17D yellow fever vaccine. The source was PBMCs, collected 5 days after the yellow fever booster vaccination. CDR3 nucleotide sequence: TGTGCCAGCCAAGCCGGGACTAGCGGCTACGAGCAGTACTTC. This codes for CASQAGTSGYEQYF.